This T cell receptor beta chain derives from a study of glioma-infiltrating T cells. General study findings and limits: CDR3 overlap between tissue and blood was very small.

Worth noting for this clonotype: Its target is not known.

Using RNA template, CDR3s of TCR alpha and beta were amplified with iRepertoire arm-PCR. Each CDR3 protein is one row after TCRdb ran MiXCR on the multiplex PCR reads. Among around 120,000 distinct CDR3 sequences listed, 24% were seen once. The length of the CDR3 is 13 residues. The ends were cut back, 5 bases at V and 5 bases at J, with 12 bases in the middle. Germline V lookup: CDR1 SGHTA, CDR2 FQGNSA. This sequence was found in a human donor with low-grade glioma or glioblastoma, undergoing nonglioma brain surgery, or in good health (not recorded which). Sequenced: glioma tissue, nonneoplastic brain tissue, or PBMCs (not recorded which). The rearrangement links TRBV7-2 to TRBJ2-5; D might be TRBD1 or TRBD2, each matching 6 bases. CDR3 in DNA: TGTGCCAGCAGCGCGGGACACGGCGAGACCCAGTACTTC. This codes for CASSAGHGETQYF.